Listed below are T cell receptor beta chains from one sample, sequenced in a study of shared clonotypes between healthy human individuals. The table came from immunoSEQ multiplex PCR; TCRdb's copy has only in-frame clones and leaves some out. The table has approximately 720,000 clones, 92% seen once. Sequencing was carried out using naive CD8+ T cells sorted from blood. These receptors were taken from a man aged 30 to 45 in good health. Each CDR3 is given with its conserved first and last residue. D genes are given only for firm matches. Clone size, where shown, is once, few, many, or a class for clones that have expanded.

cdr3_nt	cdr3_aa	v_call	j_call	d_call	clone_size
TGTGCCAGCAGCAGGGGCGGCCTACAATACGAGCAGTACTTC	CASSRGGLQYEQYF	TRBV5-5	TRBJ2-7	.	once
TGTGCCAGCAGGGCCAACTTAGCGGGAGGGCCTGACAATGAGCAGTTCTTC	CASRANLAGGPDNEQFF	TRBV2	TRBJ2-1	TRBD2	.
TGTGCCAGCAGCGGCTATCTTGGACTAGCGGGAGAAGTGGACGAGCAGTACTTC	CASSGYLGLAGEVDEQYF	TRBV11-2	TRBJ2-7	TRBD2	.
TGTGCCAGCAGCCGCGACAGGGACTCGAACACTGAAGCTTTCTTT	CASSRDRDSNTEAFF	TRBV7-9	TRBJ1-1	TRBD1	.
TGTGCCAGCCAAAGGGGCGTCGGGGAGCTGTTTTTT	CASQRGVGELFF	TRBV9	TRBJ2-2	.	.
TGTGCCACAGAGCCGAGAAGCTCCTACAATGAGCAGTTCTTC	CATEPRSSYNEQFF	TRBV9	TRBJ2-1	.	.
TGCGCCAGCAGCGACGCCAGGGCAAACACTGAAGCTTTCTTT	CASSDARANTEAFF	TRBV5-1	TRBJ1-1	.	.
TGTGCCAGCAGCCAATACCTGTCCGGGAGGAAGGATGAGCAGTTCTTC	CASSQYLSGRKDEQFF	TRBV4-2	TRBJ2-1	TRBD2	.
TGTGCCAGCAGCGCACGGGACAGGACCTCTGGGGCCAACGTCCTGACTTTC	CASSARDRTSGANVLTF	TRBV9	TRBJ2-6	TRBD1	.
TGTGCCAGCAGCTTGGCTTGGGACGCTGGGGCCAACGTCCTGACTTTC	CASSLAWDAGANVLTF	TRBV5-8	TRBJ2-6	.	.
TGTGCCAGCAGTTTATTGGGAGGGTTGAGCTACACCTTC	CASSLLGGLSYTF	TRBV28	TRBJ1-2	.	.
TGTGCCAGCAGTTACTCTGGGGCCAACGTCCTGACTTTC	CASSYSGANVLTF	TRBV27	TRBJ2-6	.	.
TGTGCCAGCAGTCACGACAGGACCACCGGGGAGCTGTTTTTT	CASSHDRTTGELFF	TRBV7-6	TRBJ2-2	.	.
TGTGCCAGCAGCACCAATAGCGGGAACTCCTACGAGCAGTACTTC	CASSTNSGNSYEQYF	TRBV13	TRBJ2-7	TRBD2	.
TGTGCCTGGACCCCCGGGGCGGGAACCCGGGAGCTGTTTTTT	CAWTPGAGTRELFF	TRBV30	TRBJ2-2	.	.
TGTGCCAGCAGCCCCGGGACCTTCACCGGGGAGCTGTTTTTT	CASSPGTFTGELFF	TRBV7-2	TRBJ2-2	.	.
TGTGCCAGCAGCTTAGCGGGACAATCGAGAGGCTACACCTTC	CASSLAGQSRGYTF	TRBV7-9	TRBJ1-2	.	.
TGTGCCAGCAGCCCAGGGGTGATTAACAATGAGCAGTTCTTC	CASSPGVINNEQFF	TRBV7-9	TRBJ2-1	.	.
TGTGCCAGCAGCCCGAGGACAGGGAAGTTGGATGAGCAGTTCTTC	CASSPRTGKLDEQFF	TRBV5-4	TRBJ2-1	TRBD1	.
TGTGCCAGCAGCTTCAAAGGGAACGCCGAGCAGTACTTC	CASSFKGNAEQYF	TRBV7-7	TRBJ2-7	.	.
TGTGCCAGCAGTTTAGAGGGCGGGGGCTGGAAGCAGTACTTC	CASSLEGGGWKQYF	TRBV28	TRBJ2-7	.	once
TGTGCCAGCAGGGATGCAATGAACACTGAAGCTTTCTTT	CASRDAMNTEAFF	TRBV7-8	TRBJ1-1	.	.
TGTGCCAGCAGTTCAGTCTTGAGCTACGAGCAGTACTTC	CASSSVLSYEQYF	TRBV28	TRBJ2-7	.	.
TGCGCCAGCAGCTTGGGTGGGGGGAAGGATGGCTACACCTTC	CASSLGGGKDGYTF	TRBV5-1	TRBJ1-2	.	.
TGTGCCAGCAGTTTAAGCGGGAGGTACGAGCAGTACTTC	CASSLSGRYEQYF	TRBV27	TRBJ2-7	TRBD2	.
TGTGCCTGGAGTGTAGGGCAGGGGAAAGAAAAACTGTTTTTT	CAWSVGQGKEKLFF	TRBV30	TRBJ1-4	.	.
TGTGCCAGCCTAGACCTGGCGGGAGGAACCAAAAACATTCAGTACTTC	CASLDLAGGTKNIQYF	TRBV2	TRBJ2-4	TRBD2	once
TGTGCCAGCAGTTACTGGCGGGAGGCCTCCTACGAGCAGTACTTC	CASSYWREASYEQYF	TRBV6-5	TRBJ2-7	TRBD2	.
TGTGCCAGCAGCTTTGTCGGGGAAAAACTGTTTTTT	CASSFVGEKLFF	TRBV7-9	TRBJ1-4	.	.
TGTGCCAGCAGCTTTGAGCGGGAGAGAGTAGATACGCAGTATTTT	CASSFERERVDTQYF	TRBV7-2	TRBJ2-3	TRBD2	.
TGTGCCAGCAGCCCGGGGACTAGCGCCCAAGAGACCCAGTACTTC	CASSPGTSAQETQYF	TRBV11-2	TRBJ2-5	TRBD2	.
TGTGCCAGCAGACCCCTGGGGGGAAATCAGCCCCAGCATTTT	CASRPLGGNQPQHF	TRBV6-5	TRBJ1-5	.	few
TGTGCCAGCAGTTTTGACAGGAGCCTCTACGAGCAGTACTTC	CASSFDRSLYEQYF	TRBV27	TRBJ2-7	.	.
TGCGCCAGCAGTGACTCTAGTCCCTCCTACAATGAGCAGTTCTTC	CASSDSSPSYNEQFF	TRBV10-2	TRBJ2-1	.	.
TGTGCCAGCAGCCCGGAGAAGGGTAGCAATGAGCAGTTCTTC	CASSPEKGSNEQFF	TRBV7-9	TRBJ2-1	.	once
TGTGCCAGCAGAATTCTTTCCCCGACGGGAGCCTCTGGAAACACCATATATTTT	CASRILSPTGASGNTIYF	TRBV28	TRBJ1-3	.	.
TGTGCCAGCAGCGGGATGTACTACAATGAGCAGTTCTTC	CASSGMYYNEQFF	TRBV6-5	TRBJ2-1	.	.
TGTGCCAGCAGCCCATCGGACAGGGGGGCCAAAAACATTCAGTACTTC	CASSPSDRGAKNIQYF	TRBV7-9	TRBJ2-4	TRBD1	.
TGTGCCAGCAGCGTAGGTATGACTAGCGGGAGCACAGATACGCAGTATTTT	CASSVGMTSGSTDTQYF	TRBV9	TRBJ2-3	TRBD2	.
TGTGCCAGCAGTTTTGGCCTCGGGTGGATAACTTTCTTT	CASSFGLGWITFF	TRBV5-4	TRBJ1-1	.	.
TGTGCCAGCAGCCCCGGGACAGGGGGTTTTATAGGGACTGAAGCTTTCTTT	CASSPGTGGFIGTEAFF	TRBV5-6	TRBJ1-1	TRBD1	once
TGTGCCAGCAGCTTAGCCCCTCGACTAGCGGGATCATACAATGAGCAGTTCTTC	CASSLAPRLAGSYNEQFF	TRBV7-6	TRBJ2-1	TRBD2	.
TGCGCCAGCAGCCAAGTAGGACAGGGGTCATACTATGGCTACACCTTC	CASSQVGQGSYYGYTF	TRBV4-3	TRBJ1-2	TRBD1	.
TGTGCCAGCAGCCCCCTTAATGACAATGAGCAGTTCTTC	CASSPLNDNEQFF	TRBV5-5	TRBJ2-1	.	once
TGTGCCAGCAGTTTAGACAGCTACGAGCAGTACTTC	CASSLDSYEQYF	TRBV28	TRBJ2-7	.	.
TGTGCCACCAGCAGAGAGGAGGCGACTAGCGGGACAGATACGCAGTATTTT	CATSREEATSGTDTQYF	TRBV15	TRBJ2-3	TRBD2	once
TGCGCCAGCAGTCCCGATTGGCGGGGTGTCTACGAGCAGTACTTC	CASSPDWRGVYEQYF	TRBV4-1	TRBJ2-7	.	.
TGTGCCAGCAGCGAGGGACAGTCCTTACAAGAGACCCAGTACTTC	CASSEGQSLQETQYF	TRBV28	TRBJ2-5	TRBD1	.
TGTGCCATCAGTGACGGGACCCGCCATCGGAGTGAGCAGTTCTTC	CAISDGTRHRSEQFF	TRBV10-3	TRBJ2-1	.	few
TGTGCCAGCAGCCCAGCCTCGGGCCCTGGAAACACCATATATTTT	CASSPASGPGNTIYF	TRBV9	TRBJ1-3	.	once
TGTGCCAGCAGCTTAGTCTCGGGAGGCCCTGGGAACACTGAAGCTTTCTTT	CASSLVSGGPGNTEAFF	TRBV13	TRBJ1-1	.	once
TGTGCCAGCAGCCCCGGACAAATCTACTACGAGCAGTACTTC	CASSPGQIYYEQYF	TRBV7-9	TRBJ2-7	.	.
TGCGCCAGCAGCTTAGGCGGGAGACAAGAGACCCAGTACTTC	CASSLGGRQETQYF	TRBV5-1	TRBJ2-5	TRBD2	.
TGTGCCATCAGTGAGGGGAATGGACTAGCGGGACCTCATGAGCAGTTCTTC	CAISEGNGLAGPHEQFF	TRBV10-3	TRBJ2-1	TRBD2	.
TGTGCCAGCGCCAGGGGGGACGATACGCAGTATTTT	CASARGDDTQYF	TRBV7-8	TRBJ2-3	.	.
TGTGCCAGCAGGGTAGGCAGTTGGAATGAAAAACTGTTTTTT	CASRVGSWNEKLFF	TRBV28	TRBJ1-4	.	.
TGTGCCAGCAGCTTATCCGGGGGTTTGGGTAACGAGCAGTACTTC	CASSLSGGLGNEQYF	TRBV11-2	TRBJ2-7	.	.